This passage covers 28 T cell receptor beta chains from one sample sequenced in a study of T cells in Graves' hyperthyroidism and ophthalmopathy. RNA transcripts gave rise to amplified TCR beta CDR3 regions. HTBI primers were the set used in a first-round RT-PCR of the TCR CDR3. From the multiplex PCR reads, TCRdb called clonotypes with MiXCR, one entry per CDR3 protein. The table lists 300,000 to 400,000 distinct CDR3 sequences, around 23% of them singletons, with around half in the top ten. The sequencing input was blood. These receptors came from a woman aged 45-60 years with Graves' hyperthyroidism.

V is TRBV3-1 and J is TRBJ2-1, with 11 nucleotides matching TRBD2. Germline CDR1 LGHDT, CDR2 YNNKEL (reference sequence). J gave up 6 bases and V 3 bases, and 7 bases lay outside the gene matches. The CDR3 runs 16 residues. Here the CDR3 reads CASSHRLAGKFNEQFF. The CDR3 DNA is TGTGCCAGCAGCCACCGACTAGCGGGAAAATTCAATGAGCAGTTCTTC.

The chain combines TRBV12-3 or TRBV12-4 with TRBJ1-1; tentative D call: TRBD1 (6 bases). V was shortened by 3 bases and J by 6 bases, with 14 bases between the two germline ends. The CDR3 sequence is 14 residues long. CDR3 sequence reads: CASSFRQGRPEAFF. The CDR3 DNA reads TGTGCCAGCAGTTTTCGGCAGGGGAGGCCTGAAGCTTTCTTT.

This clonotype was seen more than once but under ten times. The chain employs TRBV7-8 and TRBJ2-1, with TRBD2 identical over 7 bases. J lost 3 bases, V lost 3 bases, and 8 bases had no gene match. This CDR3 comprises 16 residues. The germline CDR1 and CDR2 sequences are SGHVS and FQNEAQ. CDR3 nucleotide sequence: TGTGCCAGCAGCTTTGCCACGGGGGGTCTCTACAATGAGCAGTTCTTC. It encodes CASSFATGGLYNEQFF.

This clonotype was counted ten times or more. The chain couples TRBV20-1 to TRBJ1-6; no definite D call. This CDR3 has 12 residues. V was pared by 0 bases and J by 7 bases, with 4 bases between. CDR1 is DFQATT and CDR2 is SNEGSKA in the germline V gene (reference sequence). CDR3 coding DNA: TGCAGTGCTAGAGAGGGGAATTCACCCCTCCACTTT. Translating it yields CSAREGNSPLHF.

This chain connects TRBV20-1 to TRBJ2-1, with 14 bases fitting TRBD2. Germline-derived CDR1 and CDR2 are DFQATT and SNEGSKA (reference sequence). After removal of 6 bases from V and 4 bases from J, the junction contained 8 bases not matched to a gene. This CDR3 is 16 amino acids long. For the CDR3, the DNA is TGCAGTGCCTTAGGACTAGCGGGGGGCACTTACAATGAGCAGTTCTTC. Translating it yields CSALGLAGGTYNEQFF.

V gene TRBV12-3 or TRBV12-4 combines with J gene TRBJ2-3, with D perhaps matching TRBD2 (5 bases). Trimming left V 2 bases short and J 5 bases short, with 14 bases between. CDR3 size: 15 residues. The CDR3, as DNA: TGTGCCAGCAGTTTACCCCTAGCTGGGGTAGATACGCAGTATTTT. Protein sequence: CASSLPLAGVDTQYF.

The J gene is TRBJ1-1, the V gene TRBV24-1; a possible D gene is TRBD1 (5 bases). The CDR3 runs to 17 residues. The germline V and J ends were trimmed by 1 base and 3 bases, with 17 bases remaining between them. CDR1 and CDR2 from the germline V gene are KGHDR and SFDVKD. In DNA, the CDR3 is TGTGCCACCAGTGATTTTTACAGGAGTGTTTGGGACACTGAAGCTTTCTTT. Protein product: CATSDFYRSVWDTEAFF.

This clonotype appeared many times. The V gene is TRBV6-5, the J gene TRBJ2-5; 10 bases map to TRBD1. The germline V gene encodes CDR1 MNHEY and CDR2 SVGAGI. The V segment lost 3 bases and the J segment 1 base; nucleotides outside the gene matches: 5. There are 16 residues in the CDR3. CDR3 residues: CASSYRQGAAQETQYF. The CDR3 nucleotides are TGTGCCAGCAGTTATAGACAGGGGGCGGCCCAAGAGACCCAGTACTTC.

This clonotype was found many times. The genes are TRBV29-1 and TRBJ1-2, with D unclear. Germline V gives CDR1 SQVTM, CDR2 ANQGSEA. CDR3 length: 12 residues. With 4 bases removed from V and 8 bases from J, the gap between germline ends came to 14 bases. This chain's CDR3 is CSVARRVEGYTF. CDR3 coding DNA: TGCAGCGTTGCCCGACGAGTTGAGGGCTACACCTTC.

The V and J genes are TRBV3-1 and TRBJ1-6, with no clear D. Trimming took off 0 bases at V and 10 bases at J, with 10 bases between the two ends. The CDR3 has 14 amino acids. Germline values: CDR1 LGHDT, CDR2 YNNKEL (reference sequence). CDR3 protein: CASSQDLGYSPLHF. The CDR3 nucleotides are TGTGCCAGCAGCCAAGATCTGGGTTACTCACCCCTCCACTTT.

This clonotype occurred many times. The chain couples TRBV2 to TRBJ1-2, with D unclear. V lost 6 bases and J 1 base, leaving 9 bases between the germline ends. In germline, CDR1 is SNHLY, CDR2 FYNNEI. The CDR3 runs 13 residues. CDR3 in DNA: TGTGCCAGCAGGTTCGGGGTTAACTATGGCTACACCTTC. This translates into CASRFGVNYGYTF.

The chain uses TRBV9 and TRBJ2-7, with a weak D call TRBD2 (6 bases). The germline V and J ends were trimmed by 4 bases and 12 bases, with 23 bases remaining between them. This CDR3 is 14 amino acids long. CDR1 is SGDLS and CDR2 is YYNGEE in the germline V gene. In DNA form, the CDR3 reads TGTGCCAGCAGCTTAGGATCTTTGCGGGACCAGCTGTACTTC. Translation: CASSLGSLRDQLYF.

In its sample, this clonotype was seen many times. The chain employs TRBV20-1 and TRBJ2-3; 8 bases map to TRBD1. Germline V gene lookup returns CDR1 DFQATT and CDR2 SNEGSKA (reference sequence). V lost 1 base, J lost 2 bases, and 8 bases stayed unmatched. This CDR3 is built from 16 residues. CDR3 residues: CSARGTGIGNTDTQYF. The CDR3 DNA reads TGCAGTGCTAGAGGGACAGGGATTGGGAACACAGATACGCAGTATTTT.

This clonotype was observed at least ten times. CDR3 nucleotides: TGTGCCAGCAGCACATCGCGGGGGGGCCTAGGATTTCCCGGGGAGCTGTTTTTT. Protein sequence: CASSTSRGGLGFPGELFF. The chain is built from TRBV12-3 or TRBV12-4 and TRBJ2-2, with 9 bases matching TRBD2. This CDR3 has 18 amino acids. Unmatched junction bases numbered 17, after V lost 6 bases and J lost 6 bases.

The table lists this clonotype with many counts. The chain carries TRBV12-3 or TRBV12-4 and TRBJ2-1; TRBD2 might be the D (5 bases). This CDR3 comprises 12 residues. V lost 6 bases and J lost 8, with 11 bases in between. The CDR3 DNA sequence: TGTGCCAGCAGCCTAGGCGGGCATGAGCAGTTCTTC. This sequence encodes CASSLGGHEQFF.

The rearrangement joins TRBV29-1 to TRBJ2-7; no definite D call. V dropped 4 bases and J dropped 0 bases, with 7 bases sitting between them. The CDR3 loop spans 12 amino acids. The V gene's germline CDR1 is SQVTM and CDR2 ANQGSEA. The CDR3: CSVGLSSYEQYF. The CDR3, as DNA: TGCAGCGTTGGTCTCAGCTCCTACGAGCAGTACTTC.

This clonotype was seen many times. The chain has TRBV9 and TRBJ2-2; maybe TRBD1 (6 bases). The V end lost 2 bases, the J end lost 0 bases, and 8 bases lay between the germline ends. The CDR3 is 15 residues long. CDR1 SGDLS and CDR2 YYNGEE come from the germline V gene. The CDR3 bases are TGTGCCAGCAGCGTCGGACAGCCGAACACCGGGGAGCTGTTTTTT. The encoded protein is CASSVGQPNTGELFF.

This clonotype was seen many times. The gene calls are TRBV7-6 and TRBJ2-3; D is perhaps TRBD1 (6 bases). Germline assignment: CDR1 SGHVS and CDR2 FNYEAQ. The V gene lost 2 bases and the J gene lost 3 bases, with 9 bases spanning the gap. There are 14 residues in the CDR3. CDR3 in amino acids: CASSLYRETDTQYF. DNA for the CDR3: TGTGCCAGCAGCTTATACAGGGAGACAGATACGCAGTATTTT.

This clonotype came up a few times. The chain joins TRBV5-8 to TRBJ2-5, with 7 bases that match TRBD1. Germline CDR1 SGHTS, CDR2 YDEGEE. Unmatched junction bases numbered 8, after V lost 0 bases and J lost 6 bases. The CDR3 length is 15 residues. CDR3 sequence: CASSLGGQTQQTQYF. Here the CDR3 DNA reads TGTGCCAGCAGCTTGGGGGGACAGACTCAACAGACCCAGTACTTC.

A word on this clonotype: This likely comes from a read error, as the CDR3 has no conserved phenylalanine or tryptophan at its end. This chain links TRBV12-3 or TRBV12-4 with TRBJ2-1; 9 positions match TRBD1. CDR3 length: 15 residues. The J segment lost 6 bases and the V segment lost 5 bases, leaving 8 bases of the junction unmatched. The CDR3 nucleotides are TGTGCCAGCAGTATTTCCGGGACAGGGCCCAATGAGCAGTTCTCC. Amino acid sequence: CASSISGTGPNEQFS.

This clonotype came up many times. V usage is TRBV3-1 and J usage is TRBJ2-7; 14 nucleotides line up with TRBD2. The CDR3 loop spans 16 amino acids. The V and J ends lost 3 bases and 7 bases, in that order; junction bases with no gene match: 8. Germline V lookup: CDR1 LGHDT, CDR2 YNNKEL (reference sequence). The CDR3 here is CASSHRGLAGAQEQYF. CDR3 bases: TGTGCCAGCAGCCACCGGGGACTAGCGGGAGCTCAGGAGCAGTACTTC.

V and J are TRBV6-2 or TRBV6-3 and TRBJ1-3; D ambiguous. Trimming removed 2 bases from V and 4 bases from J, with 3 bases in between. The CDR3 is made up of 12 amino acids. Looked up from germline, CDR1 is MNHEY and CDR2 is SVGEGT. CDR3 protein: CASSYGGNTIYF. In nucleotides, the CDR3 is TGTGCCAGCAGTTACGGGGGAAACACCATATATTTT.

The V and J genes are TRBV20-1 and TRBJ2-7, with 8 bases matching TRBD2. The CDR3 length is 13 residues. The V segment lost 5 bases and the J segment 1 base; nucleotides outside the gene matches: 4. CDR1 DFQATT and CDR2 SNEGSKA come from the germline V gene (reference sequence). The CDR3 loop is CSAYRLASYEQYF. CDR3 bases: TGCAGTGCTTACCGACTAGCGTCCTACGAGCAGTACTTC.

This clonotype was seen repeatedly, ten times or more. V and J are TRBV5-1 and TRBJ1-1; 10 nucleotides align to TRBD1. Germline CDR1 SGHRS, CDR2 YFSETQ. The J segment lost 5 bases and the V segment lost 4 bases, leaving 2 bases of the junction unmatched. The CDR3 runs 13 residues. CDR3 nucleotide sequence: TGCGCCAGCAGCCGGGACAGGGGAACTGAAGCTTTCTTT. Protein product: CASSRDRGTEAFF.

A few counts support this clonotype. V is TRBV5-1 and J is TRBJ1-5; 9 bases are shared with TRBD1. Germline CDR1 is SGHRS and CDR2 is YFSETQ. Trimming at V came to 4 bases and at J to 7 bases, leaving 9 bases not matched to a gene. CDR3 size: 15 residues. The CDR3 DNA follows: TGCGCCAGCAGCCGCGGGACAGGGAAGGAACAGCCCCAGCATTTT. Translating gives CASSRGTGKEQPQHF.

This clonotype has a count of ten or more. V gene TRBV30 combines with J gene TRBJ1-5, with a weak D call TRBD1 (6 bases). Germline-derived CDR1 and CDR2 are GTSNPN and SVGIG (reference sequence). This CDR3 spans 13 amino acids. Trimming took off 2 bases at V and 3 bases at J, with 8 bases between the two ends. The DNA for the CDR3 is TGTGCCTGGAGTTACAGGGACAATCAGCCCCAGCATTTT. It yields the protein CAWSYRDNQPQHF.

This clonotype showed up just a few times. The chain has TRBV7-3 and TRBJ2-7, with 7 positions matching TRBD1. The CDR3 length is 14 residues. Trimming removed 5 bases from V and 5 bases from J; junction bases left unmatched: 9. Per the germline V gene, CDR1 is SGHTA and CDR2 is FQGTGA. For the CDR3, the DNA is TGTGCCAGCAGCCACCAGACAGGGAGAAACGAGCAGTACTTC. The encoded protein is CASSHQTGRNEQYF.

The chain is built from TRBV27 and TRBJ2-5; 7 bases align to TRBD1. The CDR3 sequence is 15 residues long. V lost 2 bases to trimming and J lost 4 bases; unmatched junction nucleotides: 7. CDR1 MNHEY and CDR2 SMNVEV come from the germline V gene (reference sequence). The CDR3 spells CASSLKRGRVETQYF. The CDR3 bases are TGTGCCAGCAGTTTAAAGAGGGGGCGAGTAGAGACCCAGTACTTC.